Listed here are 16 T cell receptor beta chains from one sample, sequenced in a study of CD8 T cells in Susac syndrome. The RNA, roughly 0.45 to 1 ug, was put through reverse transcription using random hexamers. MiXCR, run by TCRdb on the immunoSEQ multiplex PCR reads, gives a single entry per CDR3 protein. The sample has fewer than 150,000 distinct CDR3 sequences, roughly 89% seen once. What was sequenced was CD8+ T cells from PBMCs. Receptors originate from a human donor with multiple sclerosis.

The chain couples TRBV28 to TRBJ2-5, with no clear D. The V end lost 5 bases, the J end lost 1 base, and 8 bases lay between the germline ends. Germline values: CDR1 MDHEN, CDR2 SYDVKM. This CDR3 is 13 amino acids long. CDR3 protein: CASSRLLQETQYF. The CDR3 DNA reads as TGTGCCAGCAGTAGACTTCTCCAAGAGACCCAGTACTTC.

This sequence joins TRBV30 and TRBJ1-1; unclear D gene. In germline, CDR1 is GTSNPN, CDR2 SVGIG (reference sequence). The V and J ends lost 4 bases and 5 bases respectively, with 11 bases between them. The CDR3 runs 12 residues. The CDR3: CAWNPVGTEAFF. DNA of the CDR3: TGTGCCTGGAACCCGGTTGGGACTGAAGCTTTCTTT.

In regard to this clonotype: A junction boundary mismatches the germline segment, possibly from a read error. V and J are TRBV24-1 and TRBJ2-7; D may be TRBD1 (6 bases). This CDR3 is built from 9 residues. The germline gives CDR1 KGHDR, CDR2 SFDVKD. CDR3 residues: CATEGTRTF. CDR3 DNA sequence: TGTGCCACCGAAGGGACAAGGACCTTC.

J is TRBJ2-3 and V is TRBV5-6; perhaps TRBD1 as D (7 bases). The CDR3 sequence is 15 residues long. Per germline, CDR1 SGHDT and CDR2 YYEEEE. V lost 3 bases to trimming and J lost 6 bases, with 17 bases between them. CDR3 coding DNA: TGTGCCAGCAGCTCTAGACAGGGAGGTGGTGATACGCAGTATTTT. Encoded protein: CASSSRQGGGDTQYF.

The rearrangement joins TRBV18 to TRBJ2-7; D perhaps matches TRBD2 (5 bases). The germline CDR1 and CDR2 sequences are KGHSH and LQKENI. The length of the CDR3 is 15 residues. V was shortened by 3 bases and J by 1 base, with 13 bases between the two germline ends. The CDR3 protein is CASSPKEAASYEQYF. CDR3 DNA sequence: TGTGCCAGCTCACCTAAGGAGGCAGCGTCCTACGAGCAGTACTTC.

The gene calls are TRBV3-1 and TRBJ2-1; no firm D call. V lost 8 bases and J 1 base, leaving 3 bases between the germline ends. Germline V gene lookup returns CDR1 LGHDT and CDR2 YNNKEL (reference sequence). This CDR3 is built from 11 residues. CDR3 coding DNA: TGTGCCAGCGGGTCCTACAATGAGCAGTTCTTC. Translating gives CASGSYNEQFF.

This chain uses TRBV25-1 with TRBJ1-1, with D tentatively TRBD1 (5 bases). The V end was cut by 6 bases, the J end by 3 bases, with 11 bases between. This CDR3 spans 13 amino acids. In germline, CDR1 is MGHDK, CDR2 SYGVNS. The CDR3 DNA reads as TGTGCCAGCAGCGGGGGGTGGGACACTGAAGCTTTCTTT. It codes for CASSGGWDTEAFF.

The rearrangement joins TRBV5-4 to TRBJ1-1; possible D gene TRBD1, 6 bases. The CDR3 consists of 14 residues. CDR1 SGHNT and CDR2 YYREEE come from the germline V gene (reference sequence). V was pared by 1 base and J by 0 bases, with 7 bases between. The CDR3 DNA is TGTGCCAGCAGCTTGACAGGGTTGAACACTGAAGCTTTCTTT. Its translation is CASSLTGLNTEAFF.

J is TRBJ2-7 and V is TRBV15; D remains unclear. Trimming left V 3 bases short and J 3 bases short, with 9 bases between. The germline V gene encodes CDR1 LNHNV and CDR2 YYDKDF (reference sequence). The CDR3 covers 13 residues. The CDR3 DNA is TGTGCCACCAGCAGCGGACGGTACTACGAGCAGTACTTC. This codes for CATSSGRYYEQYF.

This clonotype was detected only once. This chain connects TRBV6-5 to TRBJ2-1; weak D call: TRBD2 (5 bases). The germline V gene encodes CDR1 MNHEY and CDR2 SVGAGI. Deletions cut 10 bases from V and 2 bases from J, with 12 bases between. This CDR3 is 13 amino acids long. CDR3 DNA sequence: TGTGCCACCGCACCCGGGGCCTACAATGAGCAGTTCTTC. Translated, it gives CATAPGAYNEQFF.

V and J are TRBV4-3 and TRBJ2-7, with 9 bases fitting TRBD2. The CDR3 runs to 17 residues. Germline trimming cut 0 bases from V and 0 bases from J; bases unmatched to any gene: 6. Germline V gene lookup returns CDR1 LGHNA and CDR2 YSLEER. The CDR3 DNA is TGCGCCAGCAGCCAAGATGCCGCGGGAGGGCCCTCCTACGAGCAGTACTTC. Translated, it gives CASSQDAAGGPSYEQYF.

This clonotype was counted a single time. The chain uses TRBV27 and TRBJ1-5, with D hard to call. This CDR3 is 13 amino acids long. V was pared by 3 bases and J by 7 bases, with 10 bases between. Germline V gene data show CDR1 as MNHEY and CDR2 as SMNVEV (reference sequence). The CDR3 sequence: CASSFAGHQPQHF. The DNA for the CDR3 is TGTGCCAGCAGTTTTGCAGGTCACCAGCCCCAGCATTTT.

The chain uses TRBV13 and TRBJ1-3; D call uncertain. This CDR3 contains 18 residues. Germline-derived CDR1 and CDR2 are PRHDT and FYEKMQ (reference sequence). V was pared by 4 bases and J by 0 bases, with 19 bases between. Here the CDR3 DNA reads TGTGCCAGCAGCTCGCGAACCGACCGGGGTCTCTCTGGAAACACCATATATTTT. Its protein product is CASSSRTDRGLSGNTIYF.

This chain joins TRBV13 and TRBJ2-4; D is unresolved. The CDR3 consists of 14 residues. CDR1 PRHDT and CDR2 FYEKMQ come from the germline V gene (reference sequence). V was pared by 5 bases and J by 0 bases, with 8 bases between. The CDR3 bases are TGTGCCAGCAGCCGATCCCTAGCCAAAAACATTCAGTACTTC. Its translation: CASSRSLAKNIQYF.

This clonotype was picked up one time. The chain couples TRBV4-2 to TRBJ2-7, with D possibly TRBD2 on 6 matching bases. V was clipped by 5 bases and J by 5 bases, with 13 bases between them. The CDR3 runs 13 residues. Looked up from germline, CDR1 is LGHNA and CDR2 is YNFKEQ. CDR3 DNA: TGTGCCAGCAGCGCCTCCGCGGGGAACGAGCAGTACTTC. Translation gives CASSASAGNEQYF.

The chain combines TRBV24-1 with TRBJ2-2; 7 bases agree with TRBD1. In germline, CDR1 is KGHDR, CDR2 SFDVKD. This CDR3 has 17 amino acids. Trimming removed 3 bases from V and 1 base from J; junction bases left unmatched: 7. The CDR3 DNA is TGTGCCACCAGTGATCAGCCGGGGACAGTGAACACCGGGGAGCTGTTTTTT. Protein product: CATSDQPGTVNTGELFF.